The following is a T cell receptor beta chain sequence with its context. Using immunoSEQ multiplex PCR, the repertoire was profiled, and TCRdb retains in-frame clones only, with some absent. This table has about 120,000 clones, 85% to 90% appearing once. Trimming pared 2 bases from V and 2 bases from J, leaving 9 bases between. In germline, CDR1 is SEHNR, CDR2 FQNEAQ (reference sequence). There are 15 residues in the CDR3. The entry originates in a study of blood T cell repertoires in COVID-19. Sequencing was done on a sample of peripheral blood. This clonotype originated in a man aged 65-85 years with active or convalescent COVID-19. The chain joins TRBV7-9 to TRBJ1-4; D gene unclear. The CDR3, as DNA: TGTGCCAGCAGCTTAAAGGGAGCTACTAATGAAAAACTGTTTTTT. As protein: CASSLKGATNEKLFF.